This T cell receptor beta chain was found in a study of blood T cell repertoires in COVID-19. Study information: Some COVID-19 samples were acute and others convalescent; all came from the United States, Italy and Spain. T cells, B-cell-depleted T cells, or PBMCs provided the cDNA or gDNA that served as material.

The sample holds one count of this clone. Study processing details: Amplified reference gene primers provided the basis for estimating nucleated cell counts. The protocol was immunoSEQ multiplex PCR, while the TCRdb copy is restricted to in-frame clones and leaves out a portion. The V and J calls and clone size were taken over from that table, and D and trimming were inferred from the DNA. This table holds tens of thousands of clones, 75% to 90% found once. The germline V gene has CDR1 LNHDA and CDR2 SQIVND (reference sequence). The CDR3 contains 15 residues. The trim removed 2 bases at V and 3 bases at J, leaving 5 bases unmatched.

Sequenced material: peripheral blood. This chain joins TRBV19 and TRBJ2-7; 9 bases match TRBD2. The receptor was isolated from a human donor in a cohort sampled during active COVID-19. The CDR3 loop reads CASSIQRGAFYEQYF. Written as DNA, the CDR3 is TGTGCCAGTAGTATACAGCGGGGGGCTTTCTACGAGCAGTACTTC.